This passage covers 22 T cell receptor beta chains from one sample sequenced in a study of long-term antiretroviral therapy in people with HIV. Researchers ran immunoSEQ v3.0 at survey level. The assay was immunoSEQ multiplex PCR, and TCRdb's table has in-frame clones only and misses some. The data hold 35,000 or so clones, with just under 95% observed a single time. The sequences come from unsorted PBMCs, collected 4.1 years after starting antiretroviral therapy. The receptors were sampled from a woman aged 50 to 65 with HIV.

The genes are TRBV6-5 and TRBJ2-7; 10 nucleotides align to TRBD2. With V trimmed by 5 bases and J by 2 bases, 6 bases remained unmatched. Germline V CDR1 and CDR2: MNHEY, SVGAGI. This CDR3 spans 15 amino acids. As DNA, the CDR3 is TGTGCCAGCAGTAGGGCTAGCGGGGGAGCCTACGAGCAGTACTTC. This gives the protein CASSRASGGAYEQYF.

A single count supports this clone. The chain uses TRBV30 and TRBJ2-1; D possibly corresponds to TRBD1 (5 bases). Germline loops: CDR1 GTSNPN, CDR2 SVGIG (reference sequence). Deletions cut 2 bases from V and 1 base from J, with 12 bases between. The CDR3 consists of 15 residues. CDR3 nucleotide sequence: TGTGCCTGGAGTATGCAGGGATGGTCCTACAATGAGCAGTTCTTC. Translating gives CAWSMQGWSYNEQFF.

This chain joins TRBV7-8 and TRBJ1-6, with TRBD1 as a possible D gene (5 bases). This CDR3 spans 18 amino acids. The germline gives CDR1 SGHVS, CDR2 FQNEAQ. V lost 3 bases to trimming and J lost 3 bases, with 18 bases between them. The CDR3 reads CASSFTTGASNYNSPLHF. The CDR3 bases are TGTGCCAGCAGCTTCACTACCGGGGCAAGCAACTATAATTCACCCCTCCACTTT.

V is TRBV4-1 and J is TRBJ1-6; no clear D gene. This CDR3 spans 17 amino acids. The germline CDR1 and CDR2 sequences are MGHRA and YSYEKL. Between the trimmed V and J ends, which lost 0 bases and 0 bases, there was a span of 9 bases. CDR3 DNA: TGCGCCAGCAGCCAAGACTTGCAGAGCTCCTATAATTCACCCCTCCACTTT. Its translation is CASSQDLQSSYNSPLHF.

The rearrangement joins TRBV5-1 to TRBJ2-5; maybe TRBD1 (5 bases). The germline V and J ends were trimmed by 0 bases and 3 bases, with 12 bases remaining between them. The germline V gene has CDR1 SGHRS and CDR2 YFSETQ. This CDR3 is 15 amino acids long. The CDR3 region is CASSLGPQGEETQYF. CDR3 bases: TGCGCCAGCAGCTTGGGGCCCCAAGGGGAAGAGACCCAGTACTTC.

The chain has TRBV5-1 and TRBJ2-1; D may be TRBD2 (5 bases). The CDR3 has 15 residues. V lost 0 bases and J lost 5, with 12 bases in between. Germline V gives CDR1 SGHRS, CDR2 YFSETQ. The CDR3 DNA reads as TGCGCCAGCAGCTTGGTCGGGAAGCGAGACAATGAGCAGTTCTTC. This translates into CASSLVGKRDNEQFF.

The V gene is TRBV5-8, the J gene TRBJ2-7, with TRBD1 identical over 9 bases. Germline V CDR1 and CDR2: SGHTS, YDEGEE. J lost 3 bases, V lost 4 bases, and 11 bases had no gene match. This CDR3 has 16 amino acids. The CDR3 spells CASSTVRDRAIYEQYF. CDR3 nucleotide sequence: TGTGCCAGCAGCACCGTACGGGACAGGGCGATCTACGAGCAGTACTTC.

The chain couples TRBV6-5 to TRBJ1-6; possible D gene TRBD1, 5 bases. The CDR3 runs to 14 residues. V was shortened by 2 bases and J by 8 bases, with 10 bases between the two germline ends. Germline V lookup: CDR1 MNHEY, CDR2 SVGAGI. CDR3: CASSYTGEDSPLHF. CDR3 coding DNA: TGTGCCAGCAGTTACACGGGGGAGGATTCACCCCTCCACTTT.

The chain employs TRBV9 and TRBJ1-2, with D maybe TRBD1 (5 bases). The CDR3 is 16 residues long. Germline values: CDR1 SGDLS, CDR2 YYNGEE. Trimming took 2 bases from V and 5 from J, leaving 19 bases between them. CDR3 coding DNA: TGTGCCAGCAGCGTCCTCGCCGGGGCCGGGGGTTATGGCTACACCTTC. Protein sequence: CASSVLAGAGGYGYTF.

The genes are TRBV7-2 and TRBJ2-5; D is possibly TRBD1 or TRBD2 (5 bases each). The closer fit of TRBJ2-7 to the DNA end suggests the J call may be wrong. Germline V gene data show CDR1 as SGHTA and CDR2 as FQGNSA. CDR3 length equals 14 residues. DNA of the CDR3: TGTGCCAGCAGCTTCGGGGCCCTCTCCTACGAGCAGTACTTC. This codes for CASSFGALSYEQYF.

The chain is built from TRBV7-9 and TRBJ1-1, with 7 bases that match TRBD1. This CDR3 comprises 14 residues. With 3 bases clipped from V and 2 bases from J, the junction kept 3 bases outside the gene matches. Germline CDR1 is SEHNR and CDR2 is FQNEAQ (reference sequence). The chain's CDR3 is CASSFWDSNTEAFF. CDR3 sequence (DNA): TGTGCCAGCAGCTTCTGGGACAGCAACACTGAAGCTTTCTTT.

In DNA, the CDR3 is TGTGCCAGCAGCCCTACTACGGGGAGGGACACTGAAGCTTTCTTT. It translates to CASSPTTGRDTEAFF. The genes are TRBV7-2 and TRBJ1-1; no definite D call. V lost 5 bases to trimming and J lost 3 bases, with 16 bases between them. The germline V gene has CDR1 SGHTA and CDR2 FQGNSA. The CDR3 is made up of 15 amino acids. Drawing the rest from reference TRBV7-2 and TRBJ1-1, the complete variable domain is GAGVSQSPSNKVTEKGKDVELRCDPISGHTALYWYRQSLGQGLEFLIYFQGNSAPDKSGLPSDRFSAERTGGSVSTLTIQRTQQEDSAVYLCASSPTTGRDTEAFFGQGTRLTVV.

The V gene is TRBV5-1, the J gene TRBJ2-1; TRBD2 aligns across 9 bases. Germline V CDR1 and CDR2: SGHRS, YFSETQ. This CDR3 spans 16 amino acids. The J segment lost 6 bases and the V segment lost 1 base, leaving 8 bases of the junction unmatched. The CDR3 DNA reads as TGCGCCAGCAGCTTGACCCCCCGCGGGGGGGCCAATGAGCAGTTCTTC. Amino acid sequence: CASSLTPRGGANEQFF.

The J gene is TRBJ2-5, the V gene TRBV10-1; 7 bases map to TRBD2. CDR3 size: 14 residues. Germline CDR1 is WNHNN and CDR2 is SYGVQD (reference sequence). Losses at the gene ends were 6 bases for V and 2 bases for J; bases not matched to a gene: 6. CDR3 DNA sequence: TGCGCCAGCAGCGGGGACTACCCACAAGAGACCCAGTACTTC. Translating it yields CASSGDYPQETQYF.

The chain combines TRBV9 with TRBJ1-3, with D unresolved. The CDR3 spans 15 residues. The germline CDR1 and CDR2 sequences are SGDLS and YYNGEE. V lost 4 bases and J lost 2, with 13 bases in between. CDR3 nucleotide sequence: TGTGCCAGCAGCCCTCCAGGTATGGCTGGAAACACCATATATTTT. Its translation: CASSPPGMAGNTIYF.

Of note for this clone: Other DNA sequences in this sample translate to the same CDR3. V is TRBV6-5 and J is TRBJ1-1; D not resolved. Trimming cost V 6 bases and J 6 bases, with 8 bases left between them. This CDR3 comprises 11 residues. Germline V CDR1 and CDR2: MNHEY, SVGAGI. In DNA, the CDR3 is TGTGCCAGCAGACGGGGTGCTGAAGCTTTCTTT. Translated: CASRRGAEAFF.

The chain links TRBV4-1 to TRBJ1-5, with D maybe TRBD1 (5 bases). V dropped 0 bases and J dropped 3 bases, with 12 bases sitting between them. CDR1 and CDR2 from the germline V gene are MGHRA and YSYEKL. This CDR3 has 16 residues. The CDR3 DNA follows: TGCGCCAGCAGCCAAGAACCCAGGGATGTCAATCAGCCCCAGCATTTT. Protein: CASSQEPRDVNQPQHF.

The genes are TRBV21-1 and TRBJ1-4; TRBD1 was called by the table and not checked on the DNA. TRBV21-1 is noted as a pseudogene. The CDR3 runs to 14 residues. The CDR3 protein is CASSKGAINEKLFF. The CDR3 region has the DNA TGTGCCAGCAGCAAGGGGGCGATTAATGAAAAACTGTTTTTT.

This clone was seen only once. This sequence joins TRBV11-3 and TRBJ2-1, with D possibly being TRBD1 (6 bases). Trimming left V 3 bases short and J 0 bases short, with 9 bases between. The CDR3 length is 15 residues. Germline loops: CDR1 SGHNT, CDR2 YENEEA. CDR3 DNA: TGTGCCAGCAGCTTGAACAGGGCCTCCTACAATGAGCAGTTCTTC. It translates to CASSLNRASYNEQFF.

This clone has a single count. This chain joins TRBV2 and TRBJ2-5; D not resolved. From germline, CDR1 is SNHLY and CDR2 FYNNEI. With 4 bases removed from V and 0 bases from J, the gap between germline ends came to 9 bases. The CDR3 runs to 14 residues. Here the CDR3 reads CASSAATNQETQYF. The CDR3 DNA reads TGTGCCAGCAGTGCCGCGACCAACCAAGAGACCCAGTACTTC. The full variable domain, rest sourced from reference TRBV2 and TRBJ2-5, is EPEVTQTPSHQVTQMGQEVILRCVPISNHLYFYWYRQILGQKVEFLVSFYNNEISEKSEIFDDQFSVERPDGSNFTLKIRSTKLEDSAMYFCASSAATNQETQYFGPGTRLLVL.

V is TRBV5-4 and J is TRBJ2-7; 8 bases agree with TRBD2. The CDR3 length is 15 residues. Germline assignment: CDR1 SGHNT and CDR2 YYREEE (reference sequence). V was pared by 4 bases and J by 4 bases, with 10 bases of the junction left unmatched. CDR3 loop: CASSPGGASGYEQYF. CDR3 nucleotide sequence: TGTGCCAGCAGCCCGGGGGGGGCGTCAGGGTACGAGCAGTACTTC.

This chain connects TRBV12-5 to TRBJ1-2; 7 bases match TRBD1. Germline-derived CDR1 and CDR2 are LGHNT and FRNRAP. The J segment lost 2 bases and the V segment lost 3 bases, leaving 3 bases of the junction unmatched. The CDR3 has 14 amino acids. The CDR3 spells CASGLQGTNYGYTF. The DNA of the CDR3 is TGTGCTAGTGGTTTACAGGGGACCAACTATGGCTACACCTTC.